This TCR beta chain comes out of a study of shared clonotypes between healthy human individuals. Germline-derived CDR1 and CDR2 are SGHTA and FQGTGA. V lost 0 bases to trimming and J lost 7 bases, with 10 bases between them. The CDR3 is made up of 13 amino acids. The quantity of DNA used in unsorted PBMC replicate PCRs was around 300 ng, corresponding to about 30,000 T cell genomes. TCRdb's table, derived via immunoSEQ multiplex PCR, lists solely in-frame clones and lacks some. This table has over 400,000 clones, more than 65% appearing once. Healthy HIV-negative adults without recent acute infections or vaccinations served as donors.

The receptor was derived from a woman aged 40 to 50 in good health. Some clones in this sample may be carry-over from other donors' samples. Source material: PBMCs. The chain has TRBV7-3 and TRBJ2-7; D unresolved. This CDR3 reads CASSLTPLDEQYF. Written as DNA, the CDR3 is TGTGCCAGCAGCTTAACGCCCCTGGATGAGCAGTACTTC.